The source of this T cell receptor beta chain is a study of cytomegalovirus exposure and HLA in healthy donors. The PCR made use of 60 Vbeta and 13 Jbeta primers. Sequenced by immunoSEQ multiplex PCR; TCRdb stores in-frame clones only, minus some. The data hold fewer than 200,000 clones, with 76% observed a single time. This clone was counted only a few times. Germline V lookup: CDR1 MGHRA, CDR2 YSYEKL. Trimming cost V 1 base and J 5 bases, with 15 bases left between them. There are 15 residues in the CDR3. The material sequenced was PBMCs. This TCR was sampled from a female donor in good health and CMV-seronegative. The V call is TRBV4-1, the J call TRBJ2-7; possibly TRBD1 for D (5 bases). Here the CDR3 reads CASSQGGQGGHEQYF. The DNA of the CDR3 is TGCGCCAGCAGCCAAGGAGGCCAGGGCGGCCACGAGCAGTACTTC.